This T cell receptor (beta chain) stems from a study of blood T cell repertoires in COVID-19. The method was immunoSEQ multiplex PCR; TCRdb's version includes in-frame clones alone and lacks a portion of them. The sample includes 200,000 to 250,000 clones, roughly 85% seen only once; the top ten take 10% to 11%. The sequenced sample was PBMCs or T cells enriched from blood (not recorded which). This clonotype originated in a man aged 25 to 40 who had recovered from COVID-19.

The CDR3 loop reads CASLITGTGDGYTF. DNA for the CDR3: TGTGCCAGCTTAATTACCGGGACAGGGGACGGCTACACCTTC. The chain joins TRBV6-5 to TRBJ1-2, with 10 bases identical to TRBD1. J lost 8 bases, V lost 8 bases, and 11 bases had no gene match. Germline CDR1 is MNHEY and CDR2 is SVGAGI. The length of the CDR3 is 14 residues.